This T cell receptor beta chain is drawn from a study of T cell clonality in common variable immunodeficiency. General study findings and limits: In common variable immunodeficiency, TCR beta chains reportedly carried fewer deletions and N-nucleotide insertions. T cell subpopulation sequencing would be needed to explain CVID clonality.

Generated by immunoSEQ multiplex PCR, the TCRdb table keeps only in-frame clones and is missing some. The sample has 6,500 to 8,500 clones; the top ten hold about 3.7%. Replacement immunoglobulin had been given to every CVID subject for at least one year. With 0 bases removed from V and 2 bases from J, the gap between germline ends came to 9 bases. CDR1 and CDR2 from the germline V gene are LNHDA and SQIVND (reference sequence). There are 15 residues in the CDR3. About this clone itself: Antigen: not known. The read ends 3 residues before the CDR3 terminus; that terminus is restored from the germline J gene.

The genes are TRBV19 and TRBJ2-3; no clear D. The receptor comes from a human donor with common variable immunodeficiency. Sequencing used peripheral blood mononuclear cells. The DNA read from the CDR3 is TGTGCCAGTAGTATAGAAGGCTTTGTCACAGATACG. It specifies CASSIEGFVTDT. The complete CDR3 sequence is CASSIEGFVTDTQYF.